This is a list of T cell receptor beta chains from one sample in a study of tumor-infiltrating lymphocytes in localized non-small cell lung cancer. Sequenced by immunoSEQ multiplex PCR; TCRdb stores in-frame clones only, minus some. The profile shows about 12,000 clones, 80% of them singletons. Sequencing was performed on lung tumor tissue. These receptors all come from a human donor with non-small cell lung cancer. Each CDR3 is given with its conserved first and last residue. Each record gives: D gene, J gene, V gene, clone size, CDR3 DNA, CDR3 protein. The D gene is left open where the match is weak. Rows give clone size only sometimes, using once, few, many, or a class for an expanded clone.

D: .
J: TRBJ2-5
V: TRBV5-5
size: .
DNA: TGTGCCAGCAGTCTGGACGGGAGAAGGACCCAGTACTTC
CDR3: CASSLDGRRTQYF

D: .
J: TRBJ2-7
V: TRBV5-1
size: few
DNA: TGCGCCAGCAGCTGGGGCAGTTACAGCTCCTACGAGCAGTACTTC
CDR3: CASSWGSYSSYEQYF

D: .
J: TRBJ1-1
V: TRBV4-2
size: .
DNA: TGTGCCAGCAGCCAAGTGACGAACACTGAAGCTTTCTTT
CDR3: CASSQVTNTEAFF

D: .
J: TRBJ1-6
V: TRBV19
size: .
DNA: TGTGCCAGTAGTAATCAGGGGAGGTCACCCCTCCACTTT
CDR3: CASSNQGRSPLHF

D: TRBD1
J: TRBJ1-2
V: TRBV6-1
size: once
DNA: TGTGCCACTCGGGGCCTCGGACAGGGTGACTATGGCTACACCTTC
CDR3: CATRGLGQGDYGYTF

D: .
J: TRBJ2-2
V: TRBV9
size: .
DNA: TGTGCCAGCAATAGAGGGGGGAACACCGGGGAGCTGTTTTTT
CDR3: CASNRGGNTGELFF

D: .
J: TRBJ2-2
V: TRBV18
size: .
DNA: TGTGCCAGCTCACCTAGCCCAGGTCGCACCGGGGAGCTGTTTTTT
CDR3: CASSPSPGRTGELFF

D: TRBD2
J: TRBJ2-1
V: TRBV7-8
size: .
DNA: TGTGCCAGCAGCATGGGACTAGCGGGGAATAATGAGCAGTTCTTC
CDR3: CASSMGLAGNNEQFF

D: .
J: TRBJ1-1
V: TRBV10-2
size: .
DNA: TGCGCCAGCAGTGAATGGGGCCAGGAGACTGAAGCTTTCTTT
CDR3: CASSEWGQETEAFF

D: .
J: TRBJ1-1
V: TRBV2
size: .
DNA: TGTGCCAGCAGGGATTCCCCCGGACAGCCCATGAACACTGAAGCTTTCTTT
CDR3: CASRDSPGQPMNTEAFF

D: TRBD1
J: TRBJ1-4
V: TRBV6-1
size: .
DNA: TGTGCCAGCAGTCTAAGACAGGGGGAGGAAAAACTGTTTTTT
CDR3: CASSLRQGEEKLFF

D: TRBD1
J: TRBJ2-7
V: TRBV11-3
size: .
DNA: TGTGCCAGCAGCTTAGAGGGACAGGGCCAATACGAGCAGTACTTC
CDR3: CASSLEGQGQYEQYF

D: .
J: TRBJ2-6
V: TRBV5-1
size: .
DNA: TGCGCCAGCAGCCCCACGGGCTCTGGGGCCAACGTCCTGACTTTC
CDR3: CASSPTGSGANVLTF

D: .
J: TRBJ1-5
V: TRBV7-8
size: .
DNA: TGTGCCAGCAGCCCCTACGAGCAGGGGAATCAGCCCCAGCATTTT
CDR3: CASSPYEQGNQPQHF

D: .
J: TRBJ2-7
V: TRBV5-4
size: .
DNA: TGTGCCAGCAGCTCGTTAGAGGGCCTCTCCTACGAGCAGTACTTC
CDR3: CASSSLEGLSYEQYF

D: .
J: TRBJ1-2
V: TRBV7-9
size: .
DNA: TGTGCCAGCAGCTCAGGGGAGCCATCTGATGGCTACACCTTC
CDR3: CASSSGEPSDGYTF

D: .
J: TRBJ1-1
V: TRBV6-4
size: few
DNA: TGTGCCAGCAGTGACAGGGGGAACACTGAAGCTTTCTTT
CDR3: CASSDRGNTEAFF

D: .
J: TRBJ2-1
V: TRBV11-2
size: .
DNA: TGTGCCAGCAGCTTAGTTACTAGCCCCTACAATGAGCAGTTCTTC
CDR3: CASSLVTSPYNEQFF

D: .
J: TRBJ2-1
V: TRBV29-1
size: .
DNA: TGCAGCGTTGTCCAACACGAGCAGTTCTTC
CDR3: CSVVQHEQFF

D: .
J: TRBJ1-1
V: TRBV7-8
size: .
DNA: TGTGCCAGCAGCTTACGGAGGGAGAACACTGAAGCTTTCTTT
CDR3: CASSLRRENTEAFF

D: .
J: TRBJ1-1
V: TRBV27
size: .
DNA: TGTGCCAGCAGGACCCCTCGGGCAGGGGCGGATGAAGCTTTCTTT
CDR3: CASRTPRAGADEAFF

D: .
J: TRBJ2-5
V: TRBV11-2
size: .
DNA: TGTGCCAGCAGCTTCACACAGACTCGGGGGGAGACCCAGTACTTC
CDR3: CASSFTQTRGETQYF

D: TRBD2
J: TRBJ2-7
V: TRBV30
size: .
DNA: TGTGCCTGGAATCCCGGCGGGGGATCCTACGAGCAGTACTTC
CDR3: CAWNPGGGSYEQYF

D: .
J: TRBJ1-4
V: TRBV30
size: few
DNA: TGTGCCTGGAGTCAGACGGACATCAATGAAAAACTGTTTTTT
CDR3: CAWSQTDINEKLFF

D: TRBD1
J: TRBJ2-7
V: TRBV19
size: .
DNA: TGTGCCAGTAGTAAGACAGGGGCCTCCTACGAGCAGTACTTC
CDR3: CASSKTGASYEQYF

D: .
J: TRBJ1-1
V: TRBV27
size: .
DNA: TGTGCCAGCAGTTTATCGTTGAGCCTGAACACTGAAGCTTTCTTT
CDR3: CASSLSLSLNTEAFF

D: .
J: TRBJ1-1
V: TRBV6-1
size: .
DNA: TGTGCCATCAGTGAGTTTGGGGGGCCGAACACTGAAGCTTTCTTT
CDR3: CAISEFGGPNTEAFF

D: .
J: TRBJ2-2
V: TRBV14
size: .
DNA: TGTGCCAGCAGCCAGGCGCAGGGGTGGTACACCGGGGAGCTGTTTTTT
CDR3: CASSQAQGWYTGELFF

D: TRBD1
J: TRBJ1-6
V: TRBV5-5
size: .
DNA: TGTGCCAGCACCCGGACAGGGGAGGGTTCACCCCTCCATTTT
CDR3: CASTRTGEGSPLHF

D: .
J: TRBJ2-7
V: TRBV5-6
size: .
DNA: TGTGCCAGCAGCCGGGCGGTTAACGAGCAGTACTTC
CDR3: CASSRAVNEQYF

D: TRBD1
J: TRBJ1-2
V: TRBV19
size: .
DNA: TGTGCCAGTAGTAGGGACAGGGGGCTCTCCTATGGCTACACCTTC
CDR3: CASSRDRGLSYGYTF

D: .
J: TRBJ1-2
V: TRBV4-1
size: once
DNA: TGCGCCAGCAGCCAGTGGGGCGGGGCGTCGGGCTACACCTTC
CDR3: CASSQWGGASGYTF

D: .
J: TRBJ2-3
V: TRBV5-1
size: once
DNA: TGCGCCAGCAGCTTGGTCCCCCAAGGAGCAAATCTACCAGATACGCAGTATTTT
CDR3: CASSLVPQGANLPDTQYF

D: TRBD1
J: TRBJ2-2
V: TRBV5-5
size: once
DNA: TGTGCCAGCAGCTATCGGACAGGCTCCACCGGGGAGCTGTTTTTT
CDR3: CASSYRTGSTGELFF

D: .
J: TRBJ1-1
V: TRBV4-1
size: .
DNA: TGCGCCAGCAGCCAAAGGGGCGCTGGGGCGACTGAAGCTTTCTTT
CDR3: CASSQRGAGATEAFF

D: TRBD1
J: TRBJ2-2
V: TRBV5-4
size: .
DNA: TGTGCCAGCAGCGGGCAATGGTCCGGGACAGAGAACACCGGGGAGCTGTTTTTT
CDR3: CASSGQWSGTENTGELFF

D: TRBD1
J: TRBJ1-2
V: TRBV14
size: .
DNA: TGTGCCAGCAGCCCGACAGGGGCCGGGGGCTACACCTTC
CDR3: CASSPTGAGGYTF

D: TRBD1
J: TRBJ2-1
V: TRBV29-1
size: few
DNA: TGCAGCGCCCCGGGACAGGTCCAGTACAATGAGCAGTTCTTC
CDR3: CSAPGQVQYNEQFF

D: .
J: TRBJ1-2
V: TRBV5-6
size: once
DNA: TGTGCCAGCAGCTTGGGAGGGAGCTATGGCTACACCTTC
CDR3: CASSLGGSYGYTF

D: .
J: TRBJ1-2
V: TRBV25-1
size: .
DNA: TGTGCCAGCAGAAAGGAGTCCAACTATGGCTACACCTTC
CDR3: CASRKESNYGYTF

D: .
J: TRBJ1-4
V: TRBV25-1
size: .
DNA: TGTGCCAGCAGTGATCAGACAACGGAAAAACTGTTTTTT
CDR3: CASSDQTTEKLFF

D: .
J: TRBJ2-3
V: TRBV27
size: .
DNA: TGTGCCAGCAGTTTCCGGGGGAGAAGTGGCACAGATACGCAGTATTTT
CDR3: CASSFRGRSGTDTQYF

D: .
J: TRBJ1-1
V: TRBV6-5
size: .
DNA: TGTGCCAGCAGATCGGGTCCCGCCTTGGGGGCTTTCTTT
CDR3: CASRSGPALGAFF

D: TRBD1
J: TRBJ1-2
V: TRBV19
size: few
DNA: TGTGCCAGTAGTCCGGGACAGGGAGCCCCCTATGGCTACACCTTC
CDR3: CASSPGQGAPYGYTF

D: .
J: TRBJ1-5
V: TRBV2
size: .
DNA: TGTGCCAGCAGTTTTTCCAACAGGAGACAGCCCCAGCATTTT
CDR3: CASSFSNRRQPQHF